These T cell receptor beta chains were read from a single sample in a study of blood T cell repertoires in COVID-19. Assay used: immunoSEQ multiplex PCR; TCRdb lists only in-frame clones, some missing. The sample includes roughly 250,000 clones, roughly 93% seen only once; the top ten take approximately 2.5%. Sequenced material: PBMCs or T cells enriched from blood (not recorded which). These receptors came from a woman aged 40-49 years with acute COVID-19. The conserved cysteine and the conserved F or W are not part of the CDR3 here. Some rows mark clone size as missing; the rest say once, few, many or name a class of expanded clone.

len,abundance,v_gene,CDR3aa
11,NA,TRBV5-1,ASSSGQGYEQY
11,few,TRBV6-5,ASRRTATYEQY
13,NA,TRBV5-6,ASSLADRSNYGYT
11,NA,TRBV7-8,ASSRDRGETQY
12,NA,TRBV24-1,ATSDPGHKETQY
13,once,TRBV7-9,ASSPGQGGSYEQY
13,NA,TRBV4-2,ASSQGLGGTREQY
13,NA,TRBV6-5,ASRAEDRSGSPLH
11,NA,TRBV12-2,ASRFRQGETQY
14,NA,TRBV9,ASSVDPSGGQETQY
14,NA,TRBV6-2/TRBV6-3,ASSGTAIGVRETQY
12,NA,TRBV5-1,ASSSSEGAYGYT
11,NA,TRBV6-6,ASSYRLRNEQY
14,once,TRBV4-1,ASSQVQGVSGNTIY
12,NA,TRBV3-1/TRBV3-2,ASSGTSGSYEQY
13,NA,TRBV27,ASSGPGQGNQPQH
13,NA,TRBV30,AWSRRGARDYGYT
14,NA,TRBV5-5,ASSSSGTSVTYEQY
12,NA,TRBV3-1/TRBV3-2,ASSPGQGAGPLH
10,NA,TRBV5-1,ASSSLGNEQF
14,once,TRBV19,ASSTPSTGSTDTQY
11,NA,TRBV12-3/TRBV12-4,ASSPGKGGGAF
14,NA,TRBV5-1,ASSLPFVGRGNEQF
10,NA,TRBV6-5,ASQGLTYGYT
12,NA,TRBV6-5,ASSSSGYYNEQF
13,NA,TRBV9,ASSVDRGGEEKLF
11,NA,TRBV5-4,ASLREAGYGYT
12,NA,TRBV5-6,ASSLVKGSYGYT
14,NA,TRBV27,ASATLRGRVNTEAF
14,NA,TRBV6-9,ASSDDRGRPSQPQH
15,NA,TRBV3-1/TRBV3-2,ASRPIFGAGRNYGYT
13,NA,TRBV6-5,ASSYSGAAKNIQY
15,NA,TRBV5-8,ASSLDRATPVLYGYT
14,NA,TRBV7-2,ASSLRILAGVETQY
12,NA,TRBV7-9,ASSFTHQNEKLF
13,NA,TRBV27,ASRPSGVNNSPLH
11,NA,TRBV5-6,ASSWEAGGGYT
14,NA,TRBV27,ASSTHWTGKGQPQH
14,NA,TRBV7-9,ASSLTLSGRVDEQF
10,NA,TRBV27,ASRGAVNEQF
10,NA,TRBV25-1,ASSEARVGYT
13,NA,TRBV19,ASSAYGQADIGYT
10,NA,TRBV5-6,ASSSDGYEQY
11,NA,TRBV9,ASSVDGPYEQY
16,NA,TRBV4-3,ASSQDEFRLAGDYEQY
11,NA,TRBV28,ASSLDRPPGYT
16,NA,TRBV11-2,ASSLVRLAGAVTDTQY
11,NA,TRBV19,ASSMDRAYGYT
13,few,TRBV7-7,ASSYGQANTGELF